Shown below are 24 T cell receptor beta chains from a single sample sequenced in a study of T-cell memory formation after mild COVID-19 (dated by TCRdb to about 2021). Libraries were prepared through 5' RACE. Sequencing was performed on an Illumina NovaSeq 6000. TCRdb itself trimmed the public reads at Q25 with fastp, ran MiXCR and retained productive beta chains. Every distinct CDR3 protein forms one entry, paired with its most common genes and DNA. This sample holds about 610,000 distinct CDR3 sequences; roughly 17% were observed only once. Of the sample, 8.1% falls within the top ten clones. The sample taken for sequencing was PBMCs or a T cell subset sorted from them (not recorded which). Receptor source: an adult woman who had mild COVID-19 (a few samples of this study predate the infection). The sample titles of this study are shuffled in the database, so cell type and time point are left out; the donor was told from shared clones.

This clonotype has a count of ten or more. The chain combines TRBV6-2 or TRBV6-3 with TRBJ2-7; unclear D gene. Germline loops: CDR1 MNHEY, CDR2 SVGEGT. This CDR3 comprises 11 residues. The V gene lost 6 bases and the J gene lost 3 bases, with 6 bases spanning the gap. CDR3 loop: CASSQNYEQYF. As DNA, the CDR3 is TGTGCCAGCAGCCAGAACTACGAGCAGTACTTC.

This clonotype was seen a handful of times. The chain uses TRBV7-2 and TRBJ1-3; D is unresolved. The V and J ends lost 5 bases and 0 bases respectively, with 11 bases between them. There are 15 residues in the CDR3. Germline CDR1 and CDR2: SGHTA and FQGNSA. For the CDR3, the DNA is TGTGCCAGCAGCCCTTGGTACCCCTCTGGAAACACCATATATTTT. Its translation: CASSPWYPSGNTIYF.

The gene calls are TRBV2 and TRBJ2-3; D is ambiguous. Trimming stripped 7 bases from V and 8 bases from J, with 22 bases between. The CDR3 contains 15 residues. CDR1 and CDR2 (germline): SNHLY, FYNNEI. The CDR3 DNA is TGTGCCAGCACTCGGACCACCACCCCCCTCGGTACGCAGTATTTT. As protein: CASTRTTTPLGTQYF.

The rearrangement links TRBV24-1 to TRBJ1-1; 7 bases match TRBD1. V shed 7 bases and J 1 base; nucleotides not matched to a gene: 5. The CDR3 spans 14 residues. Germline-derived CDR1 and CDR2 are KGHDR and SFDVKD. In DNA, the CDR3 is TGTGCCACCAGCCCTACAGGGGAGAACACTGAAGCTTTCTTT. Translating it yields CATSPTGENTEAFF.

This clonotype was detected only a few times. The chain uses TRBV19 and TRBJ1-3; D call uncertain. The germline V and J ends were trimmed by 5 bases and 2 bases, with 13 bases remaining between them. There are 15 residues in the CDR3. The V gene's germline CDR1 is LNHDA and CDR2 SQIVND (reference sequence). The CDR3: CASSFEQRAGNTIYF. As DNA, the CDR3 is TGTGCCAGTAGTTTCGAACAGCGTGCTGGAAACACCATATATTTT.

This clonotype showed up just a few times. The chain combines TRBV7-9 with TRBJ2-7, with 14 positions matching TRBD2. V shed 4 bases and J 2 bases; nucleotides not matched to a gene: 7. CDR3 length equals 17 residues. The germline gives CDR1 SEHNR, CDR2 FQNEAQ (reference sequence). The CDR3 reads CASSSLGLAGDPYEQYF. In DNA, the CDR3 is TGTGCCAGCAGCTCACTGGGACTAGCGGGGGACCCCTACGAGCAGTACTTC. Drawing the rest from reference TRBV7-9 and TRBJ2-7, the complete variable domain is DTGVSQNPRHKITKRGQNVTFRCDPISEHNRLYWYRQTLGQGPEFLTYFQNEAQLEKSRLLSDRFSAERPKGSFSTLEIQRTEQGDSAMYLCASSSLGLAGDPYEQYFGPGTRLTVT.

This clonotype turned up a few times. The chain uses TRBV6-2 or TRBV6-3 and TRBJ1-2, with unresolved D. V lost 5 bases to trimming and J lost 8 bases, with 21 bases between them. CDR1 is MNHEY, CDR2 SVGEGT, per germline. The CDR3 has 15 residues. The CDR3 nucleotides read TGTGCCAGCAGTCCTCCTCGTAAGAGGGATGACGGCTACACCTTC. Amino acids: CASSPPRKRDDGYTF.

J is TRBJ2-5 and V is TRBV7-2; D call uncertain. Trimming removed 0 bases at V and 5 bases at J, with 10 bases between. From germline, CDR1 is SGHTA and CDR2 FQGNSA. The CDR3 is 14 amino acids. The CDR3 coding sequence is TGTGCCAGCAGCTTAGCGCCCCTCACGGAGACCCAGTACTTC. Amino acids: CASSLAPLTETQYF. Full variable domain (remainder filled in from reference TRBV7-2 and TRBJ2-5): GAGVSQSPSNKVTEKGKDVELRCDPISGHTALYWYRQSLGQGLEFLIYFQGNSAPDKSGLPSDRFSAERTGGSVSTLTIQRTQQEDSAVYLCASSLAPLTETQYFGPGTRLLVL.

The chain uses TRBV27 and TRBJ2-1, with 9 positions matching TRBD2. Trimming cost V 4 bases and J 10 bases; bases outside gene matches: 11. CDR3 size: 15 residues. CDR1 MNHEY and CDR2 SMNVEV come from the germline V gene (reference sequence). CDR3 nucleotide sequence: TGTGCCAGCAGTTACGGTAGCGGGGGAAGGGAAGAGCAGTTCTTC. It codes for CASSYGSGGREEQFF.

The chain combines TRBV6-5 with TRBJ2-7, with D possibly matching TRBD1 (5 bases). The germline V gene has CDR1 MNHEY and CDR2 SVGAGI. The CDR3 has 14 amino acids. Deletions cut 7 bases from V and 0 bases from J, with 13 bases between. As DNA, the CDR3 is TGTGCCAGCAAGGGAAGGGGTAGCTCCTACGAGCAGTACTTC. It specifies CASKGRGSSYEQYF.

In this sample, this clonotype turned up a few times. This chain links TRBV6-6 with TRBJ2-2, with D perhaps given as TRBD1 or TRBD2 (6 bases each). This CDR3 has 14 residues. The germline V gene has CDR1 MNHNY and CDR2 SVGAGI (reference sequence). Here the CDR3 DNA reads TGTGCACATAAAGGAGGGGGGATCACCGGGGAGCTGTTTTTT. This translates into CAHKGGGITGELFF.

V and J are TRBV2 and TRBJ2-5; 8 bases are a match to TRBD1. Looked up from germline, CDR1 is SNHLY and CDR2 is FYNNEI. V shed 1 base and J 5 bases; nucleotides not matched to a gene: 6. This CDR3 is 15 amino acids long. CDR3 in amino acids: CASSEVDRGGETQYF. The CDR3 region has the DNA TGTGCCAGCAGTGAAGTCGACAGGGGCGGGGAGACCCAGTACTTC.

This chain connects TRBV7-9 to TRBJ2-1; D unresolved. Germline V lookup: CDR1 SEHNR, CDR2 FQNEAQ (reference sequence). The CDR3 covers 11 residues. The ends were cut back, 1 base at V and 9 bases at J, with 4 bases in the middle. CDR3 sequence: CASSLDAEQFF. DNA for the CDR3: TGTGCCAGCAGCTTAGACGCTGAGCAGTTCTTC.

This clonotype was found a few times. J is TRBJ2-3 and V is TRBV23-1; 8 bases match TRBD2. TRBV23-1 belongs to the ORF category, with a function that is uncertain. This CDR3 region has 17 residues. The ends lost 7 bases at V and 4 bases at J; junction bases unmatched: 16. The DNA of the CDR3 is TGCGCCAGCAAAATAGAACGGGAAGCGGGAGTTCCAGATACGCAGTATTTT. Its protein product is CASKIEREAGVPDTQYF.

The rearrangement links TRBV18 to TRBJ1-2, with D hard to call. The CDR3 is made up of 16 amino acids. Per germline, CDR1 KGHSH and CDR2 LQKENI. V was shortened by 6 bases and J by 2 bases, with 19 bases between the two germline ends. The CDR3 loop is CASSREQMGENYGYTF. CDR3 DNA: TGTGCCAGCTCCCGGGAACAGATGGGTGAGAACTATGGCTACACCTTC.

This clonotype was counted at least ten times. This chain connects TRBV12-3 or TRBV12-4 to TRBJ1-4; 7 nucleotides agree with TRBD1. This CDR3 is 16 amino acids long. The junction had 14 bases not matched to a gene; V was cut back by 5 bases and J by 8 bases. CDR3 amino acids: CASSVLDREGREKLFF. The CDR3 region has the DNA TGTGCCAGCAGTGTCCTTGACAGGGAGGGTAGAGAAAAACTGTTTTTT.

CDR3 DNA: TGTGCCAGCCTTTTCTCTGGGGCCAACGTCCTGACTTTC. Translation gives CASLFSGANVLTF. This sequence joins TRBV19 and TRBJ2-6; D gene uncertain. V was cut by 9 bases and J by 0 bases, with 6 bases left in between. The germline gives CDR1 LNHDA, CDR2 SQIVND (reference sequence). The CDR3 is 13 residues long. Complete variable domain (other parts from reference TRBV19 and TRBJ2-6): DGGITQSPKYLFRKEGQNVTLSCEQNLNHDAMYWYRQDPGQGLRLIYYSQIVNDFQKGDIAEGYSVSREKKESFPLTVTSAQKNPTAFYLCASLFSGANVLTFGAGSRLTVL.

This rearrangement joins TRBV14 to TRBJ2-3; weak D call: TRBD2 (7 bases). The CDR3 length is 16 residues. With 4 bases removed from V and 2 bases from J, the gap between germline ends came to 16 bases. Germline CDR1 and CDR2: SGHDN and FVKESK. CDR3: CASSPTGGSYTDTQYF. DNA for the CDR3: TGTGCCAGCAGCCCCACGGGGGGCTCCTACACAGATACGCAGTATTTT.

This clonotype was seen more than once but under ten times. The chain links TRBV7-9 to TRBJ2-3; D gene unclear. Germline V gene data show CDR1 as SEHNR and CDR2 as FQNEAQ (reference sequence). The CDR3 is 14 residues long. Trimming removed 2 bases at V and 4 bases at J, with 10 bases between. The CDR3 loop is CASSLTPGPDTQYF. CDR3 nucleotides: TGTGCCAGCAGCTTAACTCCGGGCCCAGATACGCAGTATTTT.

This clonotype was picked up a small number of times. The J gene is TRBJ1-6, the V gene TRBV12-3 or TRBV12-4; 7 bases are a match to TRBD1. V was pared by 3 bases and J by 10 bases, with 9 bases of the junction left unmatched. CDR3 size: 15 residues. CDR3 sequence: CASSFQGGIGSPLHF. In DNA form, the CDR3 reads TGTGCCAGCAGTTTTCAGGGGGGAATTGGATCACCCCTCCACTTT.

This chain links TRBV21-1 with TRBJ1-2. TRBV21-1 is a pseudogene. The CDR3 extends over 14 amino acids. In DNA, the CDR3 is TGTGCCAGCAGCAAAGACTCGGCGAACTATGGCTACACCTTC. Residues: CASSKDSANYGYTF.

This clonotype was found a few times. V and J are TRBV29-1 and TRBJ2-7; TRBD1 matches 7 bases. CDR1 is SQVTM, CDR2 ANQGSEA, per germline. The CDR3 is 12 amino acids. The junction had 9 bases not matched to a gene; V was cut back by 5 bases and J by 8 bases. The CDR3 reads CSVPDPTGKQYF. The CDR3 bases are TGCAGCGTTCCTGACCCGACAGGGAAGCAGTACTTC.

This clonotype was found a few times. The chain carries TRBV9 and TRBJ2-5; 12 bases are a match to TRBD2. From germline, CDR1 is SGDLS and CDR2 YYNGEE. This CDR3 is 17 amino acids long. The trim removed 0 bases at V and 3 bases at J, leaving 6 bases unmatched. CDR3 in DNA: TGTGCCAGCAGCGTAGCTGGGACTAGCGGGCCAAAAGAGACCCAGTACTTC. Its translation: CASSVAGTSGPKETQYF.

This clonotype was detected a few times. The chain has TRBV5-1 and TRBJ1-2; D might be TRBD1 (5 bases). The CDR3 totals 16 residues. Trimming shortened V by 0 bases and J by 6 bases, and 18 bases separated the two germline ends. Germline V gene data show CDR1 as SGHRS and CDR2 as YFSETQ. The CDR3 coding sequence is TGCGCCAGCAGCTTGGCCGGGGGGGACCGGAAGGATGGCTACACCTTC. It yields the protein CASSLAGGDRKDGYTF.